This TCR beta chain was identified during a study of blood T cell repertoires in COVID-19. The wider study: From the United States, Italy and Spain came samples of acute and convalescent COVID-19. The cDNA or gDNA used as material had been derived from T cells, B-cell-depleted T cells, or PBMCs.

The V gene lost 4 bases and the J gene lost 8 bases, with 14 bases spanning the gap. Germline V gene sequence: CDR1 MNHEY, CDR2 SVGEGT. CDR3 size: 13 residues. As originally analysed: Using reference gene primer amplification, nucleated cell counts were estimated. The data were produced by immunoSEQ multiplex PCR, yet TCRdb's version contains in-frame clones alone and is incomplete. That table is the source of V, J and clone size, and D and trimming were worked out from the DNA. This table holds fewer than 200,000 clones, 85% to 95% found once. This receptor was obtained from a woman aged 50 to 60 with acute or convalescent COVID-19. Sequenced sample: peripheral blood. V usage is TRBV6-2 or TRBV6-3 and J usage is TRBJ1-2; D is undetermined. CDR3 sequence (DNA): TGTGCCAGCAGTTCCCCCCCGGTAGTGGGCTACACCTTC. As protein: CASSSPPVVGYTF.